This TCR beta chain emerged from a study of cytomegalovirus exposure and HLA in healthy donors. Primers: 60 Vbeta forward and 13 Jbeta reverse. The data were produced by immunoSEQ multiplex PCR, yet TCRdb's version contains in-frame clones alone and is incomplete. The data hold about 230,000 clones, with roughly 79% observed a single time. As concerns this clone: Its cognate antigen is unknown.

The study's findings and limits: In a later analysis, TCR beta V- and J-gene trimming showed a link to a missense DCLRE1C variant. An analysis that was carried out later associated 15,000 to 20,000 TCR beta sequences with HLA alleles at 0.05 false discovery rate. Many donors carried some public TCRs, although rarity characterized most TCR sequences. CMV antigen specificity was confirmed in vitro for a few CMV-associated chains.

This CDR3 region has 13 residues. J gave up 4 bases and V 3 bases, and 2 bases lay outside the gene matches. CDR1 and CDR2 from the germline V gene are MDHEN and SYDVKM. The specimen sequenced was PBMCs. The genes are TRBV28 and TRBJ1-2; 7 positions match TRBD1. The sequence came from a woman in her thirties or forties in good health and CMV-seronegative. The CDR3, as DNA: TGTGCCAGCAGTTTGGGGACAGTCTATGGCTACACCTTC. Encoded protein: CASSLGTVYGYTF.